These T cell receptor beta chains were read from a single sample in a study of beta chain features in type 1 diabetes. The protocol was immunoSEQ multiplex PCR, while the TCRdb copy is restricted to in-frame clones and leaves out a portion. The sample records about 99,000 clones, approximately 30% being singletons. The sequencing input was central memory CD4+ T cells from blood. Source of these receptors: a woman aged 18-35 years with type 1 diabetes. The CDR3 runs from the conserved cysteine through the conserved F or W. For some rows the clone size is stated as once, few or many, or as a class when expanded; others skip it.

abundance | j_gene | v_gene | CDR3aa
few | TRBJ2-1 | TRBV11-2 | CASSLAGTATYNEQFF
NA | TRBJ2-2 | TRBV7-2 | CASSPGVTGTGRLFF
NA | TRBJ2-7 | TRBV28 | CASSFGAILSGTYEQYF
few | NA | TRBV23-1 | CASSQSFEGGTGGYEQYF
NA | TRBJ2-5 | TRBV7-3 | CASSLLQGRQETQYF
NA | TRBJ2-1 | TRBV19 | CASSIPTSGSRNEQFF
NA | TRBJ1-2 | TRBV14 | CASSQDVYYGYTF
NA | TRBJ2-1 | TRBV7-9 | CASSPYRGLAGGSYNEQFF
few | TRBJ2-1 | TRBV6-5 | CASSYGSTSGNNEQFF
NA | TRBJ1-3 | TRBV5-6 | CASSLPGAGSGNTIYF
few | TRBJ2-5 | TRBV27 | CASSPEETQYF
NA | TRBJ1-5 | TRBV29-1 | CSVVTQGDQPQHF
few | TRBJ2-7 | TRBV29-1 | CSVVRQGRDEQYF
few | TRBJ2-1 | TRBV7-8 | CASSVYRDRTDEQFF
few | TRBJ1-2 | TRBV12-5 | CASSGGSNYGYTF
NA | TRBJ2-3 | TRBV27 | CASITAGGDTQYF
NA | TRBJ2-1 | TRBV4-2 | CASSQEAQNYNEQFF
NA | TRBJ1-1 | TRBV2 | CASSVRGEAFF
many | TRBJ2-4 | TRBV29-1 | CSVVGSTGIQYF
few | TRBJ2-7 | TRBV4-2 | CASSPGQGLDVRQYF
few | TRBJ2-2 | TRBV21-1 | CASSKSRRGCTLANTGELFF
NA | TRBJ1-1 | TRBV28 | CASSLKVLRGANTEAFF
NA | TRBJ2-5 | TRBV7-9 | CASSFPDRVQETQYF
few | TRBJ1-3 | TRBV9 | CASSVEVPGASSGNTIYF
few | TRBJ2-5 | TRBV5-1 | CASSLGGSAQETQYF
NA | TRBJ2-1 | TRBV7-9 | CASSLAAEDNEQFF
NA | TRBJ2-7 | TRBV28 | CASRRTTIAYEQYF
few | TRBJ2-1 | TRBV5-1 | CASSLEPSGSLGNEQFF
NA | TRBJ2-6 | TRBV6-1 | CASSARPQGAGANVLTF
few | TRBJ1-2 | TRBV18 | CASSRDTRQGNYGYTF
few | TRBJ2-3 | TRBV7-3 | CASSPTGGRADTQYF
few | TRBJ1-4 | TRBV7-2 | CASGRGTGEKLFF
few | TRBJ2-3 | TRBV5-1 | CASSLKDRETDTQYF
NA | TRBJ2-5 | TRBV7-2 | CASSLEVHRVETQYF
NA | TRBJ2-3 | TRBV6-6 | CASSYSRVFADTQYF
NA | TRBJ1-1 | TRBV18 | CASSLTRTEAFF
NA | TRBJ2-1 | TRBV9 | CASSASPQPSSYNEQFF
NA | TRBJ1-1 | TRBV5-1 | CASSLSAGLVNTEAFF
NA | TRBJ1-1 | TRBV11-3 | CASSRGPSSEAFF
NA | TRBJ2-7 | TRBV19 | CASSSRSAVREQYF
NA | TRBJ2-5 | TRBV7-2 | CASSLGAEETQYF
few | TRBJ1-3 | TRBV4-1 | CASSQLGQILGNTIYF
NA | TRBJ1-1 | TRBV2 | CASTTSPGTGDETFF